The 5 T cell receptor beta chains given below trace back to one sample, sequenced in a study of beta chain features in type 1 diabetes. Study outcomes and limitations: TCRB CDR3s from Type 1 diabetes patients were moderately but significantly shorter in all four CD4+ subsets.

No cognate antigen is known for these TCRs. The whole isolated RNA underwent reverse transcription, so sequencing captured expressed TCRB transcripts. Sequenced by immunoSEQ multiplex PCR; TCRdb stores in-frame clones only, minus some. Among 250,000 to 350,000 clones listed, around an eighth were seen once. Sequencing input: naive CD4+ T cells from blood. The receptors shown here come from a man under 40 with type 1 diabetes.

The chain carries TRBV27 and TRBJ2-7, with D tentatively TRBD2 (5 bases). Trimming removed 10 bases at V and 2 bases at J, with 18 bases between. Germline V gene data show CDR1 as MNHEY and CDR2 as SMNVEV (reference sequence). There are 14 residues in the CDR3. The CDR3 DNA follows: TGTGCCACCTCCCCACACGGGGAGCCCTACGAGCAGTACTTC. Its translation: CATSPHGEPYEQYF.

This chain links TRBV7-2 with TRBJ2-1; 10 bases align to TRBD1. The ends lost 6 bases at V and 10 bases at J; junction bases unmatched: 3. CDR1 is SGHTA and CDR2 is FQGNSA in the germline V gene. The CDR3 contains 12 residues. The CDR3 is CASRGTGVEQFF. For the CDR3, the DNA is TGTGCCAGCAGAGGGACAGGGGTCGAGCAGTTCTTC. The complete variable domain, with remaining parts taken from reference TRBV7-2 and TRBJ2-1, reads GAGVSQSPSNKVTEKGKDVELRCDPISGHTALYWYRQSLGQGLEFLIYFQGNSAPDKSGLPSDRFSAERTGGSVSTLTIQRTQQEDSAVYLCASRGTGVEQFFGPGTRLTVL.

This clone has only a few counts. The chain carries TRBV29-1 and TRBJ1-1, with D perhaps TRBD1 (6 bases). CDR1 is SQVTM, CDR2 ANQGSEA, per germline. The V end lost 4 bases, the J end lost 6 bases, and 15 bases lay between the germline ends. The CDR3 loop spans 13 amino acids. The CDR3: CSVVRDIRPEAFF. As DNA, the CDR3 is TGCAGCGTTGTCAGGGACATCCGACCTGAAGCTTTCTTT.

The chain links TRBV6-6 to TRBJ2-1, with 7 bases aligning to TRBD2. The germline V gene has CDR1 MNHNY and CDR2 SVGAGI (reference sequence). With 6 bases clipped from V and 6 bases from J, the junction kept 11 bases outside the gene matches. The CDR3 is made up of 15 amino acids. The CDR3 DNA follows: TGTGCCAGCAGCCCAAGGGTAGCGGGCTCCAATGAGCAGTTCTTC. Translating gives CASSPRVAGSNEQFF.

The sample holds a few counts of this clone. The CDR3 region has the DNA TGTGCCAGCAGTTCGACAGGCGATCTGTCTGGAAACACCATATATTTT. Amino acids: CASSSTGDLSGNTIYF. This sequence joins TRBV28 and TRBJ1-3, with D possibly being TRBD1 (6 bases). The V gene lost 4 bases and the J gene lost 1 base, with 14 bases spanning the gap. Per germline, CDR1 MDHEN and CDR2 SYDVKM. The CDR3 is made up of 16 amino acids.